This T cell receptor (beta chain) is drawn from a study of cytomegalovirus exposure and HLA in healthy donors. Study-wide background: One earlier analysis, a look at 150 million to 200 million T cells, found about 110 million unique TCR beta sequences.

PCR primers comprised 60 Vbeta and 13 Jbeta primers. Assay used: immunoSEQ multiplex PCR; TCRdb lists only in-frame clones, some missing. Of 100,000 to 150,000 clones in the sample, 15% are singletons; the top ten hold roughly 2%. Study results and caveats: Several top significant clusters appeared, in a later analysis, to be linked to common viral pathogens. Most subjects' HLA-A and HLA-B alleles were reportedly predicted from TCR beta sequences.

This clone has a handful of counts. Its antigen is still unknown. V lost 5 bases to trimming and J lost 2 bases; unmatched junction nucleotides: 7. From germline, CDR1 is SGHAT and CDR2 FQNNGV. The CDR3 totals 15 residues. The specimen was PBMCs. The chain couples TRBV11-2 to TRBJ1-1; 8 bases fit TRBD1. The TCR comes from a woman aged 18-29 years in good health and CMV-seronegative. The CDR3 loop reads CASSPNQGANTEAFF. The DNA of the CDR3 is TGTGCCAGCAGCCCTAACCAGGGGGCTAACACTGAAGCTTTCTTT.